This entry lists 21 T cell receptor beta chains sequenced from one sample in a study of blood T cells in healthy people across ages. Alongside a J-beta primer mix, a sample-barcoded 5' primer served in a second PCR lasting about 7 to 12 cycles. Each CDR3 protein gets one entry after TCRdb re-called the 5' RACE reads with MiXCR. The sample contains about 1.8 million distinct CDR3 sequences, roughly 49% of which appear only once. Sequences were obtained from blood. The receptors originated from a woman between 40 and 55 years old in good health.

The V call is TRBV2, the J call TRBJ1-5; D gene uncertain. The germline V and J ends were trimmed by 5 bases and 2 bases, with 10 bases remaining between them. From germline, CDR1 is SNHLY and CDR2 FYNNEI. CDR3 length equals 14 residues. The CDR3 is CASSIERRNQPQHF. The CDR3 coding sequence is TGTGCCAGCAGTATCGAGAGGCGCAATCAGCCCCAGCATTTT.

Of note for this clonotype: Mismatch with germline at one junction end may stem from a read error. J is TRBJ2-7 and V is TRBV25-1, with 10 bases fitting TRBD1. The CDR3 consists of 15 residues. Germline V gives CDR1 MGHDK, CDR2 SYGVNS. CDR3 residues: CAGSEDGDRGHEQYF. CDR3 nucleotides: TGTGCCGGCAGTGAAGACGGGGACAGGGGCCACGAGCAGTACTTC.

The CDR3 loop is CSAGGLAGTSETQYF. In DNA, the CDR3 is TGCAGTGCTGGGGGACTAGCGGGGACGTCGGAGACCCAGTACTTC. This rearrangement joins TRBV20-1 to TRBJ2-5; 13 bases map to TRBD2. V dropped 5 bases and J dropped 5; count of bases not matched to a gene: 8. This CDR3 has 15 residues. CDR1 is DFQATT and CDR2 is SNEGSKA in the germline V gene (reference sequence).

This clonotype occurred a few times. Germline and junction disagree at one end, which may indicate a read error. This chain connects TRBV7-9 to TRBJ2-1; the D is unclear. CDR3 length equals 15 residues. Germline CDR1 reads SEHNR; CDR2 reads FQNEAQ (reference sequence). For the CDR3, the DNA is TGTGCCAGTAGCTTTGGATTGGGGTCGTACAATGAGCAGTTCTTC. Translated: CASSFGLGSYNEQFF. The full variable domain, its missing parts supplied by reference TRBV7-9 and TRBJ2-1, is DTGVSQNPRHKITKRGQNVTFRCDPISEHNRLYWYRQTLGQGPEFLTYFQNEAQLEKSRLLSDRFSAERPKGSFSTLEIQRTEQGDSAMYLCASSFGLGSYNEQFFGPGTRLTVL.

The CDR3 reads CASSDPEVHGYTF. CDR3 in DNA: TGCGCCAGCAGTGACCCCGAGGTCCATGGCTACACCTTC. This chain joins TRBV10-2 and TRBJ1-2, with D unresolved. Per the germline V gene, CDR1 is WSHSY and CDR2 is SAAADI. The CDR3 is made up of 13 amino acids. Trimming pared 3 bases from V and 6 bases from J, leaving 11 bases between.

The CDR3 DNA is TGTGCCAGCAAAAAAGCGGCTAGCGGTCCCTACGAGCAGTACTTC. Amino acid sequence: CASKKAASGPYEQYF. V gene TRBV6-2 or TRBV6-3 combines with J gene TRBJ2-7, with 7 positions matching TRBD2. This CDR3 comprises 15 residues. The germline V gene has CDR1 MNHEY and CDR2 SVGEGT. V shed 7 bases, J shed 2 bases, and the junction held 11 bases outside the gene matches.

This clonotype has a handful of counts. The CDR3 DNA is TGCGCCAGCAGCTCCGGACAGGGTATTATGGCAGATACGCAGTATTTT. Translating gives CASSSGQGIMADTQYF. V usage is TRBV5-1 and J usage is TRBJ2-3, with 8 bases fitting TRBD1. V shed 3 bases, J shed 4 bases, and the junction held 10 bases outside the gene matches. Germline CDR1 SGHRS, CDR2 YFSETQ. The CDR3 runs 16 residues.

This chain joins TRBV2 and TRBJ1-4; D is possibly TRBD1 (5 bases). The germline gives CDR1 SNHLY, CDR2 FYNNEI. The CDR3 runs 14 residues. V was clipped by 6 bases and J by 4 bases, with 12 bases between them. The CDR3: CASSPHGGNEKLFF. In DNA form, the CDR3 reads TGTGCCAGCAGCCCACACGGGGGTAATGAAAAACTGTTTTTT. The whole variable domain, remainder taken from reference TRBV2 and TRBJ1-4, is EPEVTQTPSHQVTQMGQEVILRCVPISNHLYFYWYRQILGQKVEFLVSFYNNEISEKSEIFDDQFSVERPDGSNFTLKIRSTKLEDSAMYFCASSPHGGNEKLFFGSGTQLSVL.

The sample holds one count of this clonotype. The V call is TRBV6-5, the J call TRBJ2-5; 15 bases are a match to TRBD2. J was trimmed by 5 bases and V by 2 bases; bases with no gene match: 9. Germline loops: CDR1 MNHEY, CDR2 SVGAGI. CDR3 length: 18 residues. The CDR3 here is CASSYRTSGGARVETQYF. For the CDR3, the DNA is TGTGCCAGCAGTTACAGGACTAGCGGGGGGGCCCGGGTGGAGACCCAGTACTTC.

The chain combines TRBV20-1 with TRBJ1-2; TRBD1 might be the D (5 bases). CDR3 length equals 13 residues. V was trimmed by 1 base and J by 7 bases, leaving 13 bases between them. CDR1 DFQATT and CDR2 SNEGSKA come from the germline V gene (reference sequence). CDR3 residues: CSARVQGKVGYTF. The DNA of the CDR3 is TGCAGTGCTAGAGTTCAGGGAAAAGTTGGCTACACCTTC.

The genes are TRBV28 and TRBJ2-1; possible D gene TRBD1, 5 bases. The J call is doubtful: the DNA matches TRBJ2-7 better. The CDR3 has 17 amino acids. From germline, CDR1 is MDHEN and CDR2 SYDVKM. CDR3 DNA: TGTGCCAGCAGTCTATTTTTTGGGGCTAGTTCCTACAATGAGCAGTACTTC. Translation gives CASSLFFGASSYNEQYF.

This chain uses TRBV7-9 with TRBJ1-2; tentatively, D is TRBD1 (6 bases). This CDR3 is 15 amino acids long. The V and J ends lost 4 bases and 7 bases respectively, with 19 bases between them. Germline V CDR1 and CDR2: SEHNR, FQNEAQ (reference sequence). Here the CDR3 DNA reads TGTGCCAGCAGCTCGGCGATTAACAGGGTTTTTGGCTACACCTTC. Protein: CASSSAINRVFGYTF.

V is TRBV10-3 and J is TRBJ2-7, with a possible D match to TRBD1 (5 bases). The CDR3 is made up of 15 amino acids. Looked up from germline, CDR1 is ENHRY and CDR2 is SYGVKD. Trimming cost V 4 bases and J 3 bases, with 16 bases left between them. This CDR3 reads CAISGSGQGSYEQYF. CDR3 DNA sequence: TGTGCCATCAGTGGGTCAGGCCAGGGAAGCTACGAGCAGTACTTC.

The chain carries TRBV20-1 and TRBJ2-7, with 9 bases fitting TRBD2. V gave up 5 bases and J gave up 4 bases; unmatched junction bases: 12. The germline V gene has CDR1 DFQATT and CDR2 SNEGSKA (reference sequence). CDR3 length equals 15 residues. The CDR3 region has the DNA TGCAGTGCTCGAACCGCGGGGGGGCATCTATACGAGCAGTACTTC. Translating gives CSARTAGGHLYEQYF.

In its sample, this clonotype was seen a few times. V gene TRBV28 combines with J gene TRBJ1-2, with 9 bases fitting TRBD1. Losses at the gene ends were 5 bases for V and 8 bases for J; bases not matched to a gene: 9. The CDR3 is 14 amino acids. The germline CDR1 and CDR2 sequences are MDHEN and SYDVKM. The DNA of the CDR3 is TGTGCCAGCAGTCCCCAGGACAGGGGAGGGGGCTACACCTTC. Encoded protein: CASSPQDRGGGYTF.

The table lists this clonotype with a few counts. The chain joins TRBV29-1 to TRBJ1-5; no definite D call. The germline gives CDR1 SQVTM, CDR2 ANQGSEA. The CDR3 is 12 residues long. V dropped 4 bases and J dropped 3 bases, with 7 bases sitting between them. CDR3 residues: CSVGTVNQPQHF. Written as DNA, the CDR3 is TGCAGCGTTGGGACGGTCAATCAGCCCCAGCATTTT.

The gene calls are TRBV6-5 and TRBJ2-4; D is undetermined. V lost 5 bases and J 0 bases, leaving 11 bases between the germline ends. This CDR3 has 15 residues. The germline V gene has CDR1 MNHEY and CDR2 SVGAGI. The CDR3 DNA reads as TGTGCCAGCAGTACCAGGACCATAGCCAAAAACATTCAGTACTTC. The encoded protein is CASSTRTIAKNIQYF.

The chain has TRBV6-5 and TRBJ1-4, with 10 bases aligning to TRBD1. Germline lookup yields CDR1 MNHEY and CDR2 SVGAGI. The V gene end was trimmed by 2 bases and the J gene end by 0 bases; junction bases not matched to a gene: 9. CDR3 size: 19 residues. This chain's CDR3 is CASSYARQGAKSTNEKLFF. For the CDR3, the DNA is TGTGCCAGCAGTTACGCTAGACAGGGGGCCAAGTCAACTAATGAAAAACTGTTTTTT.

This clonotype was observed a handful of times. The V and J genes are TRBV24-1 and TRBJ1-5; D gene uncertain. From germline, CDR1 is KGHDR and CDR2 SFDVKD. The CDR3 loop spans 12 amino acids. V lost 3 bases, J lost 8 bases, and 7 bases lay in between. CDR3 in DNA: TGTGCCACCAGTGATCGAACTGAGCCCCAGCATTTT. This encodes CATSDRTEPQHF.

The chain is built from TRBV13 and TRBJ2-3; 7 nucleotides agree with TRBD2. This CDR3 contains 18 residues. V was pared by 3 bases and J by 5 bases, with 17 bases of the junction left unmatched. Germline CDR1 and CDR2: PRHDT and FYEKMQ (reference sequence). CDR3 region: CASSFRRDYEPLRDTQYF. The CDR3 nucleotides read TGTGCCAGCAGCTTTCGCCGGGACTACGAACCCCTCAGAGATACGCAGTATTTT. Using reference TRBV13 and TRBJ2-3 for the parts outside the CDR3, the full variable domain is AAGVIQSPRHLIKEKRETATLKCYPIPRHDTVYWYQQGPGQDPQFLISFYEKMQSDKGSIPDRFSAQQFSDYHSELNMSSLELGDSALYFCASSFRRDYEPLRDTQYFGPGTRLTVL.

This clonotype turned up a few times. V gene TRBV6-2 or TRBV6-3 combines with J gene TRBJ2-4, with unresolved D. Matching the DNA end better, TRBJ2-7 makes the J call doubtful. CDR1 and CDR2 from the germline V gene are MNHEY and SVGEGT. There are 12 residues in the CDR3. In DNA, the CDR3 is TGTGCCAGCAGTTACTCGAGGTACGAGCAGTACTTC. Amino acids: CASSYSRYEQYF.